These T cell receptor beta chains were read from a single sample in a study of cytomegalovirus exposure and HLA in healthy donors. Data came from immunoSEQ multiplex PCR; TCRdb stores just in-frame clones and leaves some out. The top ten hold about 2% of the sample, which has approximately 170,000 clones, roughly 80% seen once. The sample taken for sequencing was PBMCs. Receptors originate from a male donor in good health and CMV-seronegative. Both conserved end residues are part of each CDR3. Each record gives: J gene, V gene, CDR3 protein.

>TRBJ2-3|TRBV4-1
CASSQDNELAGREDTQYF
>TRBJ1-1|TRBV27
CASSFHSGTEAFF
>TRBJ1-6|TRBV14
CASSQTRSYNSPLHF
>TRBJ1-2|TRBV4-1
CASSLILNRGPSGGYTF
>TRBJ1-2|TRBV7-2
CASRLTGTGQNYGYTF
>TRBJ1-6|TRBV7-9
CASSWGQGGSPLHF
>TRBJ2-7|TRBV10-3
CAINPGLSSYEQYF
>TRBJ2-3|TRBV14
CASSQDGRLAGIGQYF
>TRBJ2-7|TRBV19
CASSTGDAGGQYF
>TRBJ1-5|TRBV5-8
CASSLSPGNQPQHF
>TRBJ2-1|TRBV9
CASSAGGMYNEQFF
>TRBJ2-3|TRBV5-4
CASSVDSMWSTDTQYF
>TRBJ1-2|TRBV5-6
CASSLVGESGYTF
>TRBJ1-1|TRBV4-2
CASSQDRTGAWSVNTEAFF
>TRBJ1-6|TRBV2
CASSDTFGESSYNSPLHF
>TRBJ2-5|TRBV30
CAWNTPGETQYF
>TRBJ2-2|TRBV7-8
CASSLGQRGITGELFF
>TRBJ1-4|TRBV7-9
CASSPRGLDRGRNEKLFF
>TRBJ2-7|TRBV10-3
CAIRDVDQGTYEQYF
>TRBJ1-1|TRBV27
CASRPFKRDTEAFF
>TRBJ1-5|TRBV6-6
CAGGQDSNQPQHF
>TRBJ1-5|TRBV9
CASSVDSYSNQPQHF